The clone carrying this T cell receptor beta chain has a single count. These data originate in a study of T cells in localized non-small cell lung cancer. Trimming removed 3 bases from V and 0 bases from J, with 4 bases in between. The CDR3 length is 12 residues. Per germline, CDR1 GTSNPN and CDR2 SVGIG (reference sequence). Using immunoSEQ multiplex PCR, the repertoire was profiled, and TCRdb retains in-frame clones only, with some absent. The repertoire holds some 1,200 clones, with approximately 21% as singletons. Specimen: normal lung tissue next to the tumor, collected before any cancer treatment. This TCR came from a male donor aged 60 or older with stage III lung adenocarcinoma. The chain recombines TRBV30 with TRBJ2-3; D unresolved. CDR3 sequence: CAWSESTDTQYF. The CDR3 bases are TGTGCCTGGAGCGAAAGCACAGATACGCAGTATTTT.